This TCR beta chain was recovered during a study of CXCR3-negative and CXCR3-positive naive CD8 T cells. This CDR3 comprises 13 residues. The germline gives CDR1 SGDLS, CDR2 YYNGEE. The method, 5' RACE with UMI labels, was used to prepare the TRB cDNA libraries. Reprocessing the 5' RACE reads, TCRdb reports a single entry for every CDR3 protein and omits DNA. This sample's table reports about 81,000 distinct CDR3 sequences. The V call is TRBV9, the J call TRBJ2-3; TCRdb's D call, TRBD1, is unchecked because there is no DNA. Sequencing input: naive CXCR3- CD8+ T cells from blood. The subset denotes: CD45RO-CCR7+CD27+CD95- naive CD8+ T cells lacking CXCR3 (TNR3-). This clonotype was sampled from a human donor in good health. Some clones in this sample may be carry-over from other donors' samples. CDR3 sequence reads: CASSDGGPDTQYF.